This record concerns one T cell receptor (beta chain) sequence. Antigen: not known. This entry is derived from a study of T cell responses to AZD1222 COVID-19 vaccine. Findings and caveats of the study: Unmutated variant regions are reportedly the target of nearly half of TCRs that are spike-specific. Increased Spike-specific TCR breadth and depth were observed after two AZD1222 doses. Mapped onto spike, vaccine-associated CD4 TCRs spanned it and were dominant at 160-218 and 743-854.

Germline V gene sequence: CDR1 SGHRS, CDR2 YFSETQ. CDR3 size: 15 residues. Trimming cost V 0 bases and J 4 bases, with 13 bases left between them. This table comes from immunoSEQ multiplex PCR, and its TCRdb copy is limited to in-frame clones, with some not included. The sample has 160,000 or so clones; about 91% are singletons. The receptor comes from an adult in good health. This specimen consisted of peripheral blood, obtained on day 0 of MenACWY control vaccination. The chain combines TRBV5-1 with TRBJ1-1; tentative D call: TRBD1 (5 bases). The CDR3 protein is CASSLDPGFGTEAFF. The CDR3 DNA reads as TGCGCCAGCAGCTTGGATCCAGGGTTCGGCACTGAAGCTTTCTTT. Together with reference TRBV5-1 and TRBJ1-1, the CDR3 gives the full variable domain: KAGVTQTPRYLIKTRGQQVTLSCSPISGHRSVSWYQQTPGQGLQFLFEYFSETQRNKGNFPGRFSGRQFSNSRSEMNVSTLELGDSALYLCASSLDPGFGTEAFFGQGTRLTVV.